The text below deals with one T cell receptor (beta chain). Its specificity is not known. TCRdb re-called the 5' RACE reads with MiXCR, one entry per CDR3 protein. This table has approximately 220,000 distinct CDR3 sequences, roughly 24% appearing once. In germline, CDR1 is MNHNS, CDR2 SASEGT. V lost 5 bases and J lost 4, with 18 bases in between. CDR3 length: 17 amino acids. These data belong to a study of CD8 T cells in ankylosing spondylitis. Study-level findings and limits: Clones linked with disease were CD8+ and fairly uncommon in the peripheral blood.

V and J are TRBV6-1 and TRBJ1-6; D possibly corresponds to TRBD1 (5 bases). This receptor was obtained from a male donor with ankylosing spondylitis or in good health (not recorded which). The sequenced sample consisted of blood, either unsorted or a sorted T cell fraction (not recorded which). CDR3 sequence reads: CASSPGRVLFYNSPLHF. CDR3 sequence (DNA): TGTGCCAGCAGTCCGGGACGAGTTCTCTTTTATAATTCACCCCTCCACTTT.